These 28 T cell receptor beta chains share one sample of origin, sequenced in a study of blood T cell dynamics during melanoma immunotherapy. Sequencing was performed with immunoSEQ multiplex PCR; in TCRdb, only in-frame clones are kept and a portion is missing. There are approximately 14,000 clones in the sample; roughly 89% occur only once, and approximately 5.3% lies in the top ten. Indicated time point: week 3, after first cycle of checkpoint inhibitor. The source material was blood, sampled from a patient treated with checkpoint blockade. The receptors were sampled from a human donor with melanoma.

CDR3 residues: CASSSVGATNEKLFF. CDR3 nucleotides: TGTGCCAGCAGCTCCGTAGGGGCTACTAATGAAAAACTGTTTTTT. The V and J genes are TRBV4-2 and TRBJ1-4, with a possible D match to TRBD1 (5 bases). Trimming took off 5 bases at V and 2 bases at J, with 12 bases between the two ends. The V gene's germline CDR1 is LGHNA and CDR2 YNFKEQ. This CDR3 spans 15 amino acids.

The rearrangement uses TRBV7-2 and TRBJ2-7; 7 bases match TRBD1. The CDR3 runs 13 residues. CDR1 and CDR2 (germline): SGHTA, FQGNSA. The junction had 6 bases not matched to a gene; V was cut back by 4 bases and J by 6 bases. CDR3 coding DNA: TGTGCCAGCAGCTCCGACAGGGTCGGCGAGCAGTACTTC. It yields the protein CASSSDRVGEQYF. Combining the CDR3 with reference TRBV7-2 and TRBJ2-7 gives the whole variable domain GAGVSQSPSNKVTEKGKDVELRCDPISGHTALYWYRQSLGQGLEFLIYFQGNSAPDKSGLPSDRFSAERTGGSVSTLTIQRTQQEDSAVYLCASSSDRVGEQYFGPGTRLTVT.

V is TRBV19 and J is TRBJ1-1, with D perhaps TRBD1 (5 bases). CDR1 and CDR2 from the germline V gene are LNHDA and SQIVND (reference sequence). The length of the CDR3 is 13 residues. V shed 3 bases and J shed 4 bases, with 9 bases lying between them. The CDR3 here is CASSIQGGTEAFF. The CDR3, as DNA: TGTGCCAGTAGTATTCAGGGAGGCACTGAAGCTTTCTTT.

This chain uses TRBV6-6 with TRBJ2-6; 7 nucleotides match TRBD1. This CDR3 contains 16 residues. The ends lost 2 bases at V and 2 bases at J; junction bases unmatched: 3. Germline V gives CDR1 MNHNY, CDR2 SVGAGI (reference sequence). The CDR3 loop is CASSYPTGAGANVLTF. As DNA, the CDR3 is TGTGCCAGCAGTTACCCAACAGGGGCTGGGGCCAACGTCCTGACTTTC.

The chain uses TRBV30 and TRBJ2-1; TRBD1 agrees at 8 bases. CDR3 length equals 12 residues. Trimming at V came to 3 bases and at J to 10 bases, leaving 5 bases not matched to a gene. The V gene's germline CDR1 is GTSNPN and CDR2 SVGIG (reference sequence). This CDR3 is CAWSPGGREQFF. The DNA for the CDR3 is TGTGCCTGGAGCCCAGGGGGCAGGGAGCAGTTCTTC.

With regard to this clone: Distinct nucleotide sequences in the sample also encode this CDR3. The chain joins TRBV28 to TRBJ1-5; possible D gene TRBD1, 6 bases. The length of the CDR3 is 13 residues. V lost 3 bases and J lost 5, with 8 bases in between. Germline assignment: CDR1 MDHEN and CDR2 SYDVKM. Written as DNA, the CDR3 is TGTGCCAGCAGTTTCAGGGGCGATCAGCCCCAGCATTTT. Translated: CASSFRGDQPQHF.

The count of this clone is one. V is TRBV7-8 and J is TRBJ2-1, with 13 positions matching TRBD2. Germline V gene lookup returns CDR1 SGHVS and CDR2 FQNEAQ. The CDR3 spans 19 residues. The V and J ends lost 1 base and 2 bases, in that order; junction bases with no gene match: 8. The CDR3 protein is CASSLVLAGGPSAYNEQFF. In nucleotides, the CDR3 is TGTGCCAGCAGCTTAGTACTAGCGGGAGGGCCATCAGCCTACAATGAGCAGTTCTTC.

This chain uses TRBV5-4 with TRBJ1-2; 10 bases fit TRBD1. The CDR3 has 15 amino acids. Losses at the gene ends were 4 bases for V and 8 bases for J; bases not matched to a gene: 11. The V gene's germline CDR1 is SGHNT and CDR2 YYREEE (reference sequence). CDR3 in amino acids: CASSEEATGGGGYTF. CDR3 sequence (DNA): TGTGCCAGCAGCGAGGAGGCGACAGGGGGCGGGGGCTACACCTTC.

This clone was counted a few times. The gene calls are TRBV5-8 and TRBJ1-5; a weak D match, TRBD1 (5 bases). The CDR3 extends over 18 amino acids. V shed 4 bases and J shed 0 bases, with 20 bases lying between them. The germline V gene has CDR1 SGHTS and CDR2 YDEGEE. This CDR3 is CASSQMTLGEYSNQPQHF. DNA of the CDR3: TGTGCCAGCAGCCAGATGACACTAGGGGAATATAGCAATCAGCCCCAGCATTTT.

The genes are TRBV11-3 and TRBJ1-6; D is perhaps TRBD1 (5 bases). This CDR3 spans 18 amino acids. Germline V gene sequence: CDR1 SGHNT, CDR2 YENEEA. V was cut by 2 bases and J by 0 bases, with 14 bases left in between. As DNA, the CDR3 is TGTGCCAGCAGCTTACAGGGCGGGGCCCACTCCTATAATTCACCCCTCCACTTT. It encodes CASSLQGGAHSYNSPLHF.

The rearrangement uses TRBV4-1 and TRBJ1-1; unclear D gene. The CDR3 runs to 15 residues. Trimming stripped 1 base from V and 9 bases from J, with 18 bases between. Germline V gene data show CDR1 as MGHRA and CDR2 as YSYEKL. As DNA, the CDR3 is TGCGCCAGCAGCCAAGCTCTGCCAACGGACTTACAAGCTTTCTTT. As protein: CASSQALPTDLQAFF.

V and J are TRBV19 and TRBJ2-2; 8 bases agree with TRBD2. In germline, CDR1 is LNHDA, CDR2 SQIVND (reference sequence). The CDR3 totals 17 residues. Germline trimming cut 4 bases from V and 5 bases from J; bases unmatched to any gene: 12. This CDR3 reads CASSTQRISGTTGELFF. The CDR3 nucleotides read TGTGCCAGTAGTACGCAACGGATTAGCGGGACGACCGGGGAGCTGTTTTTT.

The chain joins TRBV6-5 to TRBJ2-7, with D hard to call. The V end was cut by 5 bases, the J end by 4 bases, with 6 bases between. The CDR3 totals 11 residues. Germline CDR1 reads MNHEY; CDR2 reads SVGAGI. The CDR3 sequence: CASSENYEQYF. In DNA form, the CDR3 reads TGTGCCAGCAGTGAAAATTACGAGCAGTACTTC.

The CDR3 is CASSLIAGGYNEQFF. The CDR3 DNA sequence: TGTGCCAGCAGCTTAATAGCGGGAGGGTACAATGAGCAGTTCTTC. The chain combines TRBV7-3 with TRBJ2-1; 11 bases line up with TRBD2. The germline V gene encodes CDR1 SGHTA and CDR2 FQGTGA. This CDR3 contains 15 residues. V trimming: 1 base; J trimming: 4 bases; junction bases outside the gene matches: 0.

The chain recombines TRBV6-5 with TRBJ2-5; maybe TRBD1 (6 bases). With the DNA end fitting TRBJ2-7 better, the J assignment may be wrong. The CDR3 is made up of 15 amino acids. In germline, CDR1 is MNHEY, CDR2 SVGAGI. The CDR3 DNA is TGTGCCAGCAGTTACGTACAGGGTGACGGGTACGAGCAGTACTTC. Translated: CASSYVQGDGYEQYF.

CDR3 bases: TGTGCCAGCAGCTTCCGCATCCCGGGACTAGCGGGCTCCTACAATGAGCAGTTCTTC. Encoded protein: CASSFRIPGLAGSYNEQFF. This chain joins TRBV7-2 and TRBJ2-1; 12 bases map to TRBD2. Trimming took 3 bases from V and 0 from J; bases not matched to a gene: 9. Germline CDR1 SGHTA, CDR2 FQGNSA. The CDR3 totals 19 residues.

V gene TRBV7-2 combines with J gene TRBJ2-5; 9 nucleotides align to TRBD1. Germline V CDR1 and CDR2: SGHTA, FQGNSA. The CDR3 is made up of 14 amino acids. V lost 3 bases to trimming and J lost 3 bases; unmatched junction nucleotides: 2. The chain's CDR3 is CASSLDRGEETQYF. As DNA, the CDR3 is TGTGCCAGCAGCTTGGACAGGGGTGAAGAGACCCAGTACTTC.

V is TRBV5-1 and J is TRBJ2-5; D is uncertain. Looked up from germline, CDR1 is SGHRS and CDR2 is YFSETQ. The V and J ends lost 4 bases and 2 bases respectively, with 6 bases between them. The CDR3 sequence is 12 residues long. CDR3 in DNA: TGCGCCAGCAGCCGGAATCAAGAGACCCAGTACTTC. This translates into CASSRNQETQYF.

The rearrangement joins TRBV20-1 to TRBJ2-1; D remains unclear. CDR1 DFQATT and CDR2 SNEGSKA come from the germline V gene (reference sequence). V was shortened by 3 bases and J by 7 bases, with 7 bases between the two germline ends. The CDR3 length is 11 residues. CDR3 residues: CSARALNEQFF. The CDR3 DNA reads TGCAGTGCTAGGGCCCTTAATGAGCAGTTCTTC.

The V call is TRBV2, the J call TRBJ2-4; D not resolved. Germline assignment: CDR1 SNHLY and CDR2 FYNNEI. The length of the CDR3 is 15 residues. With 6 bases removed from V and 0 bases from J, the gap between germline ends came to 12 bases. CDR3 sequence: CASSAENLAKNIQYF. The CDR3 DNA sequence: TGTGCCAGCAGCGCCGAAAATCTAGCCAAAAACATTCAGTACTTC.

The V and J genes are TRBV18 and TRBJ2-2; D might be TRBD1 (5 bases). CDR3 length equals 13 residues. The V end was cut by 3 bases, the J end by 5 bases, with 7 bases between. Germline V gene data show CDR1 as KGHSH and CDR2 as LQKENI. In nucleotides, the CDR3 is TGTGCCAGCTCACCGGGGCATACCGGGGAGCTGTTTTTT. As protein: CASSPGHTGELFF.

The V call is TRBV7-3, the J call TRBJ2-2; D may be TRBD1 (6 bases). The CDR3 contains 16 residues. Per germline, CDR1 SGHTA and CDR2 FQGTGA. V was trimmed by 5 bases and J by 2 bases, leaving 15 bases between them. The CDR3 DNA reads TGTGCCAGCAGCCCCGCCAGGGGCGGCAACACCGGGGAGCTGTTTTTT. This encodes CASSPARGGNTGELFF.

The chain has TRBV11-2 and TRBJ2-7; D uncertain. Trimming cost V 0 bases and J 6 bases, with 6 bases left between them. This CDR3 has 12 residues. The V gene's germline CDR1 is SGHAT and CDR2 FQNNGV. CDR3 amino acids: CASSLEFLEQYF. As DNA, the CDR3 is TGTGCCAGCAGCTTAGAGTTCCTCGAGCAGTACTTC. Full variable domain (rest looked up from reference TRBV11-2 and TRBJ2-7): EAGVAQSPRYKIIEKRQSVAFWCNPISGHATLYWYQQILGQGPKLLIQFQNNGVVDDSQLPKDRFSAERLKGVDSTLKIQPAKLEDSAVYLCASSLEFLEQYFGPGTRLTVT.

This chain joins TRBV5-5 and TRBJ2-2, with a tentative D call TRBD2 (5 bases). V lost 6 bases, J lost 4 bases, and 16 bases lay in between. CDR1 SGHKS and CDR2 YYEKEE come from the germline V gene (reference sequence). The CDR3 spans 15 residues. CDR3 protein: CASTRGLFTTGELFF. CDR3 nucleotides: TGTGCCAGCACCCGAGGGTTGTTTACCACCGGGGAGCTGTTTTTT. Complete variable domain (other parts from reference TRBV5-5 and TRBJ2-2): DAGVTQSPTHLIKTRGQQVTLRCSPISGHKSVSWYQQVLGQGPQFIFQYYEKEERGRGNFPDRFSARQFPNYSSELNVNALLLGDSALYLCASTRGLFTTGELFFGEGSRLTVL.

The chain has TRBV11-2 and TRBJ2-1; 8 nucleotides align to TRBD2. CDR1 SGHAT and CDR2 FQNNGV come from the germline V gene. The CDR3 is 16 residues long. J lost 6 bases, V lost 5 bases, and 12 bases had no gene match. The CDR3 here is CASSPRSGGPSNEQFF. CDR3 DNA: TGTGCCAGCAGCCCAAGGTCGGGAGGGCCGTCCAATGAGCAGTTCTTC.

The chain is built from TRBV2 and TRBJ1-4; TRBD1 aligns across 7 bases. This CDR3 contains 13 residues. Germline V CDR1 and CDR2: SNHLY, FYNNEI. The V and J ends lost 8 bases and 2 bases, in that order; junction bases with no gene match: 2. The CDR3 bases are TGTGCCAGCCAGGGACAGACTAATGAAAAACTGTTTTTT. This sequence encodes CASQGQTNEKLFF.

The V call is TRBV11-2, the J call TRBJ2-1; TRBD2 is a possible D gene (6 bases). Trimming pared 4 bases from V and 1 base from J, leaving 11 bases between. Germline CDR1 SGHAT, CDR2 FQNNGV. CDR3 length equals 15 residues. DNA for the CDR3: TGTGCCAGCAGCTCCTTAGCGGAGTCCTACAATGAGCAGTTCTTC. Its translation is CASSSLAESYNEQFF.

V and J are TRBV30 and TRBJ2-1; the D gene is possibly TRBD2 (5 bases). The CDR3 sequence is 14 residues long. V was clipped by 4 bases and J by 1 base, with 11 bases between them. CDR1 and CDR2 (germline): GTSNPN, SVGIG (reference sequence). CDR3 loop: CAWKAGRSYNEQFF. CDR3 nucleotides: TGTGCCTGGAAGGCGGGTAGGTCCTACAATGAGCAGTTCTTC.